The next 19 T cell receptor beta chains were all read from a single sample in a study of blood T cell repertoires in COVID-19. Some clones are missing from TCRdb's copy, which holds only in-frame ones; the method was immunoSEQ multiplex PCR. The table records roughly 200,000 clones, 80% to 90% of them present only once. The sample consisted of peripheral blood. The receptors derive from a man aged 35 to 55 with active or convalescent COVID-19.

This chain connects TRBV28 to TRBJ1-5; no firm D call. The CDR3 sequence is 15 residues long. Germline CDR1 reads MDHEN; CDR2 reads SYDVKM. V was shortened by 2 bases and J by 4 bases, with 12 bases between the two germline ends. The CDR3 loop is CASSLNFGGNQPQHF. The CDR3 coding sequence is TGTGCCAGCAGTTTAAATTTCGGAGGGAATCAGCCCCAGCATTTT.

This chain uses TRBV6-5 with TRBJ1-2; TRBD1 matches 7 bases. V shed 0 bases, J shed 3 bases, and the junction held 1 base outside the gene matches. CDR1 MNHEY and CDR2 SVGAGI come from the germline V gene. The CDR3 consists of 14 residues. CDR3 protein: CASSYSTGHYGYTF. CDR3 in DNA: TGTGCCAGCAGTTACTCGACAGGGCACTATGGCTACACCTTC.

The chain carries TRBV10-3 and TRBJ1-2; TRBD1 matches at 8 bases. Germline values: CDR1 ENHRY, CDR2 SYGVKD. This CDR3 contains 14 residues. The junction had 9 bases not matched to a gene; V was cut back by 7 bases and J by 5 bases. The CDR3, as DNA: TGTGCCATCACCTCGGACAGGGCTGGATATGGCTACACCTTC. It translates to CAITSDRAGYGYTF.

The rearrangement links TRBV19 to TRBJ1-5; D is possibly TRBD1 (6 bases). Trimming took off 7 bases at V and 0 bases at J, with 13 bases between the two ends. The CDR3 consists of 15 residues. The germline V gene has CDR1 LNHDA and CDR2 SQIVND (reference sequence). CDR3 residues: CASIPQGYSNQPQHF. The CDR3 DNA follows: TGTGCCAGTATCCCTCAGGGGTATAGCAATCAGCCCCAGCATTTT. Full variable domain (remainder filled in from reference TRBV19 and TRBJ1-5): DGGITQSPKYLFRKEGQNVTLSCEQNLNHDAMYWYRQDPGQGLRLIYYSQIVNDFQKGDIAEGYSVSREKKESFPLTVTSAQKNPTAFYLCASIPQGYSNQPQHFGDGTRLSIL.

The genes are TRBV5-4 and TRBJ2-1; D perhaps matches TRBD2 (5 bases). Trimming removed 4 bases from V and 2 bases from J, with 13 bases in between. The CDR3 length is 15 residues. Germline assignment: CDR1 SGHNT and CDR2 YYREEE (reference sequence). The CDR3 reads CASSRGGGAYNEQFF. In nucleotides, the CDR3 is TGTGCCAGCAGCCGAGGAGGTGGGGCCTACAATGAGCAGTTCTTC.

The V call is TRBV5-1, the J call TRBJ1-5, with D uncertain. The germline V and J ends were trimmed by 0 bases and 5 bases, with 6 bases remaining between them. The CDR3 covers 13 residues. Germline-derived CDR1 and CDR2 are SGHRS and YFSETQ. CDR3 DNA sequence: TGCGCCAGCAGCTTGGATCCTGATCAGCCCCAGCATTTT. This codes for CASSLDPDQPQHF.

This chain connects TRBV27 to TRBJ1-6, with TRBD1 identical over 7 bases. V gave up 0 bases and J gave up 1 base; unmatched junction bases: 3. Germline CDR1 is MNHEY and CDR2 is SMNVEV (reference sequence). The CDR3 loop spans 17 amino acids. CDR3 sequence: CASSLSRGWSYNSPLHF. As DNA, the CDR3 is TGTGCCAGCAGTTTATCCAGGGGGTGGTCCTATAATTCACCCCTCCACTTT.

The chain joins TRBV5-5 to TRBJ2-2; TRBD1 matches 10 bases. In germline, CDR1 is SGHKS, CDR2 YYEKEE (reference sequence). V lost 0 bases to trimming and J lost 7 bases; unmatched junction nucleotides: 12. The CDR3 runs 18 residues. CDR3 DNA: TGTGCCAGCAGCTTGGGGTGGACCGGGACAGGGGTGAGCGGGGAGCTGTTTTTT. It codes for CASSLGWTGTGVSGELFF. The full variable domain, in which reference TRBV5-5 and TRBJ2-2 provide the parts outside the CDR3, is DAGVTQSPTHLIKTRGQQVTLRCSPISGHKSVSWYQQVLGQGPQFIFQYYEKEERGRGNFPDRFSARQFPNYSSELNVNALLLGDSALYLCASSLGWTGTGVSGELFFGEGSRLTVL.

The chain has TRBV11-3 and TRBJ2-1; possible D gene TRBD2, 6 bases. V gave up 0 bases and J gave up 9 bases, with 9 bases separating them. Germline CDR1 reads SGHNT; CDR2 reads YENEEA. The CDR3 spans 13 residues. CDR3: CASSLDMGGEQFF. CDR3 nucleotide sequence: TGTGCCAGCAGCTTAGATATGGGGGGTGAGCAGTTCTTC. The full variable domain, with the rest looked up from reference TRBV11-3 and TRBJ2-1, is EAGVVQSPRYKIIEKKQPVAFWCNPISGHNTLYWYLQNLGQGPELLIRYENEEAVDDSQLPKDRFSAERLKGVDSTLKIQPAELGDSAVYLCASSLDMGGEQFFGPGTRLTVL.

V gene TRBV19 combines with J gene TRBJ1-2, with D unclear. The CDR3 runs 12 residues. Germline V gene data show CDR1 as LNHDA and CDR2 as SQIVND (reference sequence). With 3 bases removed from V and 7 bases from J, the gap between germline ends came to 9 bases. CDR3 in DNA: TGTGCCAGTAGTATCGAGTACGCTGGCTACACCTTC. This encodes CASSIEYAGYTF.

This chain connects TRBV6-6 to TRBJ1-2; D might be TRBD1 (6 bases). Germline V gene lookup returns CDR1 MNHNY and CDR2 SVGAGI (reference sequence). The CDR3 runs 15 residues. The germline V and J ends were trimmed by 2 bases and 4 bases, with 14 bases remaining between them. The CDR3 protein is CASSYAKTGTYGYTF. As DNA, the CDR3 is TGTGCCAGCAGTTACGCCAAAACAGGGACCTATGGCTACACCTTC.

In this sample, this clone turned up once. The V and J genes are TRBV4-3 and TRBJ1-1; TRBD1 is a possible D gene (5 bases). Looked up from germline, CDR1 is LGHNA and CDR2 is YSLEER. Deletions cut 0 bases from V and 9 bases from J, with 11 bases between. This CDR3 is built from 13 residues. As DNA, the CDR3 is TGCGCCAGCAGCCAAGATAGGGCAGGGAAAGCTTTCTTT. This sequence encodes CASSQDRAGKAFF.

V usage is TRBV19 and J usage is TRBJ1-2; no clear D. Per germline, CDR1 LNHDA and CDR2 SQIVND (reference sequence). The CDR3 spans 15 residues. The V end lost 0 bases, the J end lost 4 bases, and 12 bases lay between the germline ends. The DNA for the CDR3 is TGTGCCAGTAGTATAGATCAGGCATTGGGCTATGGCTACACCTTC. Its protein is CASSIDQALGYGYTF.

This clone was picked up a small number of times. The gene calls are TRBV6-1 and TRBJ1-2; tentatively, D is TRBD1 (5 bases). Germline V lookup: CDR1 MNHNS, CDR2 SASEGT. Trimming removed 2 bases at V and 8 bases at J, with 12 bases between. The CDR3 length is 13 residues. CDR3 sequence: CASSELNQGGYTF. CDR3 bases: TGTGCCAGCAGTGAATTAAATCAGGGAGGCTACACCTTC.

The rearrangement links TRBV27 to TRBJ1-6; D not resolved. Germline lookup yields CDR1 MNHEY and CDR2 SMNVEV (reference sequence). The V gene lost 5 bases and the J gene lost 7 bases, with 6 bases spanning the gap. This CDR3 comprises 12 residues. CDR3 DNA sequence: TGTGCCAGCAGTAAACTCAATTCACCCCTCCACTTT. Translating it yields CASSKLNSPLHF.

This clone was counted between two and nine times. The chain recombines TRBV5-1 with TRBJ1-2, with TRBD1 matching 8 bases. The CDR3 extends over 15 amino acids. The ends lost 6 bases at V and 0 bases at J; junction bases unmatched: 7. The germline V gene encodes CDR1 SGHRS and CDR2 YFSETQ. CDR3 residues: CASTSQGGTNYGYTF. The CDR3 coding sequence is TGCGCCAGCACATCACAGGGGGGAACTAACTATGGCTACACCTTC.

The chain uses TRBV19 and TRBJ1-2; 9 nucleotides match TRBD1. The CDR3 consists of 13 residues. Germline V gene lookup returns CDR1 LNHDA and CDR2 SQIVND (reference sequence). Trimming took 6 bases from V and 3 from J; bases not matched to a gene: 2. CDR3 in DNA: TGTGCCAGTAGCCGACAGGGGGACTATGGCTACACCTTC. Translated: CASSRQGDYGYTF.

V and J are TRBV7-9 and TRBJ2-1, with 8 bases that match TRBD2. This CDR3 has 14 residues. Germline lookup yields CDR1 SEHNR and CDR2 FQNEAQ (reference sequence). After removal of 6 bases from V and 9 bases from J, the junction contained 10 bases not matched to a gene. CDR3 sequence (DNA): TGTGCCAGCAGGAGCGGGAGTGTTTTGGGTGAGCAGTTCTTC. The encoded protein is CASRSGSVLGEQFF.

The CDR3 coding sequence is TGTGCCGCACAGGGGGCAGGGAACACTGAAGCTTTCTTT. Translation: CAAQGAGNTEAFF. This sequence joins TRBV10-3 and TRBJ1-1, with 9 bases lining up with TRBD1. V was pared by 11 bases and J by 1 base, with 5 bases of the junction left unmatched. This CDR3 has 13 residues. Germline V gene lookup returns CDR1 ENHRY and CDR2 SYGVKD.